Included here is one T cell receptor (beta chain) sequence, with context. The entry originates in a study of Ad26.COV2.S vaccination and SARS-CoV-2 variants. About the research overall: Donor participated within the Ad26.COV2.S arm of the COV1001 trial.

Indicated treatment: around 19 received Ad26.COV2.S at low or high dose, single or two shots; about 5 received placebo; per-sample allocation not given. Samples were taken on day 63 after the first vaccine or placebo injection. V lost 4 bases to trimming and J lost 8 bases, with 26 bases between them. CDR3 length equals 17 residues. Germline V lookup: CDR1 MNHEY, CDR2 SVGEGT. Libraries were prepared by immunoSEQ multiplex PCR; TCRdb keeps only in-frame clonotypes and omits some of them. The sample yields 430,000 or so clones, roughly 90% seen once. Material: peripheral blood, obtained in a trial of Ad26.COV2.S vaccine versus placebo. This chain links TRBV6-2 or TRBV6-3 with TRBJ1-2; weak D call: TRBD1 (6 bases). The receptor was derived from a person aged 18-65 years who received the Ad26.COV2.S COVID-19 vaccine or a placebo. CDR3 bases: TGTGCCAGCAGTTTTCCCGGGACAAGGGGTACAGCGCGGGGCTACACCTTC. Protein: CASSFPGTRGTARGYTF.